The clone carrying this TCR beta chain was seen a single time. The antigen is not known. Treatment noted: some 20 received Ad26.COV2.S at low or high dose, single or two shots; several received placebo; per-sample allocation not given. The investigators took samples on day 63 after the first vaccine or placebo injection. An adult of 18-55 years in Boston served as donor. The vaccine delivered Wuhan-strain SARS-CoV-2 spike through an Ad26 vector. These data originate in a study of Ad26.COV2.S vaccination and SARS-CoV-2 variants. General study findings and limits: Reported post-vaccination CD8+ and CD4+ T cell responses to spike showed substantial breadth.

TCRdb keeps only in-frame clones here, not all; method: immunoSEQ multiplex PCR. The profile shows more than 400,000 clones, roughly 91% of them singletons. CDR3 length: 14 residues. Germline V CDR1 and CDR2: SGHNT, YYREEE (reference sequence). The V end was cut by 1 base, the J end by 4 bases, with 11 bases between. The sequence was obtained from a person aged 18-60 years who received the Ad26.COV2.S COVID-19 vaccine or a placebo. The sequencing used peripheral blood, collected in a trial of Ad26.COV2.S vaccine versus placebo. J is TRBJ1-1 and V is TRBV5-4; the D is unclear. The CDR3 region has the DNA TGTGCCAGCAGCTTGTATAGGGAGGGCACTGAAGCTTTCTTT. It translates to CASSLYREGTEAFF.